This T cell receptor (beta chain) appears in the sequencing data of a study of spatial heterogeneity in lung cancer (dated by TCRdb to between 2018 and 2020). As for the study more broadly: More beta-chain than alpha-chain transcripts were consistently detected, likely reflecting higher beta-chain transcript abundance. In the raw uncorrected reads, each unique combination of TCR and UMI appeared more than ten times on average. In non-small cell lung cancer, the study made a quantitative comparison of TCR alpha and beta repertoires among multiple tumor regions, matched nontumor lung and blood. TCR repertoire features were related to nonsynonymous mutation counts determined by whole-exome sequencing of tumor tissue. At surgery, both alpha and beta chains were TCR-sequenced in some 220 tumor regions, about 64 matched nontumor lung samples and 56 PBMC samples. Study-level results and caveats: Additional single-cell paired TCR alpha and beta sequencing was considered necessary to confirm, at a functional level, the hypothesis that regional TCRs recognize regional mutations. Ubiquitous expanded tumor TCRs were detected in blood more often at tumor resection than at routine follow-up.

The method behind the library was 5' RACE. Reads for this sample came from a NextSeq 500. The TCR library protocol attached a unique molecular identifier to each TCR cDNA molecule to allow correction of PCR and sequencing errors. The source study handled its data this way. TCR identification, UMI-based error correction and CDR3 extraction were all carried out with Decombinator tools. Expanded TCRs were defined as those above a frequency of 2 per 1,000, corresponding to the top 1% of the tumor frequency distribution. Rényi diversity was computed with the R vegan package after subsampling each repertoire 100 times to 5,000 TCRs. CDR3 similarity networks were constructed using string-kernel similarity of amino acid triplets, with links drawn between CDR3s whose pairwise similarity was above 0.82. TCRdb reworked the public reads: Q25 trimming with fastp, MiXCR clone assembly, productive beta chains retained. For every CDR3 protein sequence, its rows merge into one entry that carries the most common genes and DNA. TCRdb's processing, not the authors', yielded these V and J calls. For this sample there are 55,000 to 70,000 distinct CDR3 sequences; 6.3% appear just once. The ten most abundant clones make up about 15% of the sample.

Points on this clonotype: It lacks a known antigen. No base quality information exists; no much larger clone differs at one position.

The sample's time point label is to be understood as: sample taken at primary tumor resection. Donors were 72 patients with early-stage, untreated non-small cell lung cancer from the lung TRACERx cohort. For TCR sequencing, whole RNA was extracted from tumor and nontumor lung tissue, or from cryopreserved PBMC samples, and no cell sorting was done. Only patients for whom sufficient RNA was available from at least two tumor regions were selected for TCR sequencing. V and J are truncated by 0 bases and 7 bases respectively, leaving an intervening sequence of 13 bases. Per the germline V gene, SGDLS is the CDR1 and YYNGEE is the CDR2. The CDR3 contains 15 residues, cysteine and phenylalanine counted. Kept here is only the CDR3 DNA, which spans 45 bases and is read in frame from base 1.

This TCR came from a female donor with early-stage non-small cell lung cancer. This sequence uses TRBV9 and TRBJ1-4; possibly the D gene is TRBD1, per 6 matching bases. The sequences come from PBMCs, collected at surgery. The nucleotides read TGTGCCAGCAGCGTAGGTCCGGGACATAGTGAAAAACTGTTTTTT. The translation is CASSVGPGHSEKLFF.